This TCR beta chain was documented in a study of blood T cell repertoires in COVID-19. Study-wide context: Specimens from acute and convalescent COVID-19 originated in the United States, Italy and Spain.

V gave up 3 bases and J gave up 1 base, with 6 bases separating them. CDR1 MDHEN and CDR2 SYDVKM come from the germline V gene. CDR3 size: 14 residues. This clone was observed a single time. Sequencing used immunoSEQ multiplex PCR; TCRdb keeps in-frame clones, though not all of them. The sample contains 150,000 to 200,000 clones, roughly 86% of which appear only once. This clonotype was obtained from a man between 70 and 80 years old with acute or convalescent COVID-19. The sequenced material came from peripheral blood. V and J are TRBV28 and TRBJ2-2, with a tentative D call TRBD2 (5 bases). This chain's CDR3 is CASSLAGNTGELFF. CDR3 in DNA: TGTGCCAGCAGTTTGGCGGGGAACACCGGGGAGCTGTTTTTT.